Below are 7 T cell receptor beta chains sequenced from a single sample in a study of T-cell reconstitution after alpha-beta-depleted transplantation in children. TCRbeta library construction was performed incorporating unique molecular identifiers. TCRdb re-called the PCR reads with MiXCR, one entry per CDR3 protein. The table shows 490,000 or so distinct CDR3 sequences, with under 15% occurring only once. Here the sequenced sample was PBMCs from the stem cell graft donor, taken from the stem cell graft. All receptors derive from a human donor who donated a stem cell graft to a child with combined immunodeficiency.

This chain joins TRBV5-1 and TRBJ1-6; the match to TRBD1 covers 9 bases. The CDR3 extends over 16 amino acids. J lost 7 bases, V lost 6 bases, and 11 bases had no gene match. Germline V gives CDR1 SGHRS, CDR2 YFSETQ. The CDR3 protein is CASKFDHGQGNSPLHF. The CDR3 DNA follows: TGCGCCAGCAAATTCGATCACGGACAGGGGAATTCACCCCTCCACTTT. The full variable domain, its missing parts supplied by reference TRBV5-1 and TRBJ1-6, is KAGVTQTPRYLIKTRGQQVTLSCSPISGHRSVSWYQQTPGQGLQFLFEYFSETQRNKGNFPGRFSGRQFSNSRSEMNVSTLELGDSALYLCASKFDHGQGNSPLHFGNGTRLTVT.

The chain joins TRBV7-2 to TRBJ2-2, with TRBD1 matching over 7 bases. V was clipped by 4 bases and J by 5 bases; unmatched bases: 7. The CDR3 length is 15 residues. CDR1 is SGHTA and CDR2 is FQGNSA in the germline V gene. The DNA of the CDR3 is TGTGCCAGCAGCTGGAGACAGGGACGGACCGGGGAGCTGTTTTTT. This gives the protein CASSWRQGRTGELFF.

The chain links TRBV10-2 to TRBJ2-7; perhaps TRBD2 as D (6 bases). V lost 10 bases to trimming and J lost 0 bases, with 13 bases between them. Germline loops: CDR1 WSHSY, CDR2 SAAADI. This CDR3 is 13 amino acids long. The CDR3 here is CATSTGDSYEQYF. CDR3 bases: TGCGCCACTTCTACGGGGGACTCCTACGAGCAGTACTTC.

There are a few counts of this clonotype. The chain combines TRBV28 with TRBJ1-2; D may be TRBD1 (5 bases). The germline V gene encodes CDR1 MDHEN and CDR2 SYDVKM. CDR3 length equals 14 residues. V gave up 3 bases and J gave up 4 bases, with 12 bases separating them. CDR3 in DNA: TGTGCCAGCAGTTTCAGGGTTGTAAGCTATGGCTACACCTTC. It yields the protein CASSFRVVSYGYTF.

The chain carries TRBV12-3 or TRBV12-4 and TRBJ1-1, with D unclear. V gave up 3 bases and J gave up 7 bases, with 9 bases separating them. The CDR3 consists of 12 residues. CDR3 sequence: CASSFEGLEAFF. CDR3 coding DNA: TGTGCCAGCAGTTTCGAAGGGCTTGAAGCTTTCTTT.

This sequence joins TRBV5-4 and TRBJ2-7; D is perhaps TRBD2 (7 bases). Germline lookup yields CDR1 SGHNT and CDR2 YYREEE (reference sequence). The V and J ends lost 2 bases and 7 bases respectively, with 16 bases between them. CDR3 length equals 14 residues. CDR3 sequence reads: CASSFGGGGEEQYF. The DNA of the CDR3 is TGTGCCAGCAGCTTCGGGGGCGGGGGTGAAGAGCAGTACTTC. The full variable domain, completed using reference TRBV5-4 and TRBJ2-7, is ETGVTQSPTHLIKTRGQQVTLRCSSQSGHNTVSWYQQALGQGPQFIFQYYREEENGRGNFPPRFSGLQFPNYSSELNVNALELDDSALYLCASSFGGGGEEQYFGPGTRLTVT.

This clonotype occurred many times. The chain combines TRBV12-3 or TRBV12-4 with TRBJ2-5, with TRBD2 matching 9 bases. The CDR3 length is 14 residues. Losses at the gene ends were 10 bases for V and 2 bases for J; bases not matched to a gene: 8. The DNA of the CDR3 is TGTGCCACCGCCCGAGCGGGGGGTCAAGAGACCCAGTACTTC. Its protein is CATARAGGQETQYF.